This T cell receptor (delta chain) appears in the sequencing data of a study of gamma-delta chains in newborns, infants, children. Study information: Microbial exposure reportedly drives polyclonal innate γδ T cell expansion after birth.

In germline, CDR1 is GEAIGNYY, CDR2 EKD. With 0 bases clipped from V and 0 bases from J, the junction kept 3 bases outside the gene matches. The CDR3 length is 19 residues. TCRdb fed the reads to CATT. Here the sample spans 4,500 to 5,000 delta-chain clones, less than 3.5% being singletons. Specimen: blood. The receptor was isolated from a child who was a newborn, infant or young child, either healthy, febrile or measles-vaccinated (not recorded which). The chain links TRDV2 to TRDJ3; TRDD3 matches 11 bases. The CDR3 region has the DNA TGTGCCTGTGACACCGTGGGGGATACGCCCTCCTGGGACACCCGACAGATGTTTTTC. It is translated as CACDTVGDTPSWDTRQMFF.